This entry describes one T cell receptor (beta chain). Its antigen remains unidentified. This sample is part of a study of blood T cells in healthy people across ages. Study-wide results and caveats: TCR beta diversity, measured per million T cells, fell in a roughly linear way with age. Fewer expanded clones and more diversity marked long-lived versus aged donors.

Using a J-beta primer mix together with a sample-barcoded 5' primer, a second PCR was run for roughly 6 to 11 cycles. TCRdb passed the 5' RACE reads through MiXCR, listing each CDR3 protein once. The table includes about 780,000 distinct CDR3 sequences, roughly 25% detected once. CDR3 length: 17 amino acids. In germline, CDR1 is SGDLS, CDR2 YYNGEE. The J segment lost 2 bases and the V segment lost 0 bases, leaving 5 bases of the junction unmatched. Another study also made use of these data, one on T cells of mothers and their children. That work adds: Sequencing returned over 8.5 million TCR beta CDR3 reads per mother and 3 million to 3.5 million per child.

This rearrangement joins TRBV9 to TRBJ2-3; 11 bases match TRBD2. Sequencing input: blood. This clonotype was sampled from a boy under 18 in good health. The chain's CDR3 is CASSVGLAGGPTDTQYF. The CDR3 DNA reads as TGTGCCAGCAGCGTAGGGCTAGCGGGGGGCCCCACAGATACGCAGTATTTT.